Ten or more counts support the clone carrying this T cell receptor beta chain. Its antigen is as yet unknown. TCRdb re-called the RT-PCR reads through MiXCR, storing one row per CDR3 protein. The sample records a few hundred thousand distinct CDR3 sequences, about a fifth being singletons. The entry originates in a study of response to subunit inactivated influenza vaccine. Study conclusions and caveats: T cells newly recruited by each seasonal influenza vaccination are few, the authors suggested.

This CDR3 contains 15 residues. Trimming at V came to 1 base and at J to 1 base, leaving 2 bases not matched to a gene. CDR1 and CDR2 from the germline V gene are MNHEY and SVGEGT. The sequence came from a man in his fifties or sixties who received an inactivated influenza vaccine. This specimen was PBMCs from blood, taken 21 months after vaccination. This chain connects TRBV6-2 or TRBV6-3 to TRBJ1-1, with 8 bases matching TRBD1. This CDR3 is CASSYWDRRNTEAFF. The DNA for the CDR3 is TGTGCCAGCAGTTACTGGGACAGGAGGAACACTGAAGCTTTCTTT.